This is a list of T cell receptor beta chains from one sample in a study of B cell selection in AIRE deficiency. The table came from immunoSEQ multiplex PCR; TCRdb's copy has only in-frame clones and leaves some out. This sample has more than 25,000 clones, with nearly 97% found just once. Sequencing used CD4+CD127+ conventional T cells sorted from PBMCs. The source of these receptors is a human donor in good health. Each CDR3 is given with its conserved first and last residue. D genes are given only for firm matches. Only part of the rows carry a size: once, few, many, or a class if the clone is expanded.

16	TRBV19	TRBD2	NA	TRBJ2-7	TGTGCCAGTAGATCCTCAGGTGGAGCGGGAGACTACGAGCAGTACTTC	CASRSSGGAGDYEQYF
12	TRBV13	TRBD1	NA	TRBJ1-2	TGTGCCAGCAGTACAGGGGGGGATGGCTACACCTTC	CASSTGGDGYTF
12	TRBV2	NA	NA	TRBJ1-4	TGTGCCAGATGCTGGGGTAGTGAAAAACTGTTTTTT	CARCWGSEKLFF
16	TRBV7-9	NA	NA	TRBJ1-1	TGTGCCAGCAGCTCTCTTGGGGGCGGGGATTCTGTCGAAGCTTTCTTT	CASSSLGGGDSVEAFF
18	TRBV5-1	TRBD2	NA	TRBJ2-3	TGCGCCAGCAGCTTGTGGGGGACTAGCGGGAGGGCTACAGATACGCAGTATTTT	CASSLWGTSGRATDTQYF
17	TRBV2	NA	NA	TRBJ1-2	TGTGCCAGCACGATAGACCCCACGGGCCACGTCAACTATGGCTACACCTTC	CASTIDPTGHVNYGYTF
15	TRBV27	NA	once	TRBJ1-2	TGTGCCAGCACCGGTTACGGGACTAGCCCCTATGGCTACACCTTC	CASTGYGTSPYGYTF
16	TRBV2	TRBD2	NA	TRBJ2-5	TGTGCCAGCAGTGGGGGACTAGCGGGGGCCGCCGGGACCCAGTACTTC	CASSGGLAGAAGTQYF
15	TRBV5-6	NA	NA	TRBJ2-3	TGTGCCAGCAGCTTGGGACGGGAGAGCACAGATACGCAGTATTTT	CASSLGRESTDTQYF
15	TRBV5-1	NA	NA	TRBJ2-7	TGCGCCAGCAGCTTGGCACGGGGGAACTCCTACGAGCAGTACTTC	CASSLARGNSYEQYF
13	TRBV11-1	NA	NA	TRBJ1-5	TGTGCCAGCAGCCCGGGGTCCTATCAGCCCCAGCATTTT	CASSPGSYQPQHF
17	TRBV4-2	NA	NA	TRBJ1-5	TGTGCCAGCAGCCAAGCGCCACTTGACAGTAGCAATCAGCCCCAGCATTTT	CASSQAPLDSSNQPQHF
13	TRBV29-1	NA	NA	TRBJ2-1	TGCAGCGTGAGTGGGAATAGTTACAATGAGCAGTTCTTC	CSVSGNSYNEQFF
15	TRBV27	NA	NA	TRBJ2-7	TGTGCCAGCAGTAGGGGTGGCCAGATAGGTTACGAGCAGTACTTC	CASSRGGQIGYEQYF
14	TRBV30	NA	NA	TRBJ1-5	TGTGCCTGGAGCCGATGGGGGGGCCTGGAGCCCCAGCATTTT	CAWSRWGGLEPQHF
16	TRBV6-5	TRBD1	NA	TRBJ1-2	TGTGCCAGCAGTTACATGCCGGGACAGGGAGAATATGGCTACACCTTC	CASSYMPGQGEYGYTF
14	TRBV6-9	NA	once	TRBJ2-5	TGTGCCAGCAGGGGCTTGTTAGGGCAGGAGACCCAGTACTTC	CASRGLLGQETQYF
15	TRBV27	NA	NA	TRBJ2-1	TGTGCCAGCAGTTTAGGCGGAGCAGGGAGGAATGAGCAGTTCTTC	CASSLGGAGRNEQFF
14	TRBV5-1	NA	NA	TRBJ2-7	TGCGCCAGCAGCTTGGTGCAAGGGCGCGACGAGCAGTACTTC	CASSLVQGRDEQYF
14	TRBV29-1	TRBD1	NA	TRBJ1-6	TGCAGCGTTCAGGACAGGGGTGGCAATTCACCCCTCCACTTT	CSVQDRGGNSPLHF
13	TRBV5-4	TRBD2	NA	TRBJ2-7	TGTGCCAGCAGCCCGGGACTACTCTACGGGCAGTACTTC	CASSPGLLYGQYF
16	TRBV9	TRBD1	NA	TRBJ2-7	TGTGCCAGCAGCCCCCGTCGGGACAGGGGATCCTACGAGCAGTACTTC	CASSPRRDRGSYEQYF
14	TRBV6-5	NA	NA	TRBJ1-1	TGTGCCAGCAGCCCCAGAGCGGGGGGGACTGAAGCTTTCTTT	CASSPRAGGTEAFF
15	TRBV30	NA	NA	TRBJ2-5	TGTGCCTGGAGTCACCGGGGGCGCCCCCAAGAGACCCAGTACTTC	CAWSHRGRPQETQYF
16	TRBV7-8	NA	NA	TRBJ2-1	TGTGCCAGCAGCTTAACGAGCGGGTTCTCCTACAATGAGCAGTTCTTC	CASSLTSGFSYNEQFF
14	TRBV19	NA	NA	TRBJ2-3	TGTGCCAGTAGTATAGTTACAGACGGAGATACGCAGTATTTT	CASSIVTDGDTQYF
16	TRBV18	TRBD2	NA	TRBJ2-3	TGTGCCAGCTCGTCCGGGACTAGCGGGAGTTCAGATACGCAGTATTTT	CASSSGTSGSSDTQYF
17	TRBV10-3	NA	once	TRBJ2-7	TGTGCCATCAGTGAGTCGGGGAGGGGAACGGGGGGCAACGAGCAGTACTTC	CAISESGRGTGGNEQYF
19	TRBV5-4	TRBD2	NA	TRBJ2-3	TGTGCCAGCAGCCAACTCACTAGCGGGGGGTGGGCGGCCGCAGATACGCAGTATTTT	CASSQLTSGGWAAADTQYF
14	TRBV9	TRBD1	NA	TRBJ2-7	TGTGCCAGCAGCCCTCGGGACAGCTCCTACGAGCAGTACTTC	CASSPRDSSYEQYF
16	TRBV5-1	TRBD1	NA	TRBJ1-3	TGCGCCAGCAACCCGGGACAGGGGGCATCTGGAAACACCATATATTTT	CASNPGQGASGNTIYF
18	TRBV9	TRBD1	NA	TRBJ2-6	TGTGCCAGCAGCGTCCGGACAGGGCTTGCGTTGAGGGCCAACGTCCTGACTTTC	CASSVRTGLALRANVLTF